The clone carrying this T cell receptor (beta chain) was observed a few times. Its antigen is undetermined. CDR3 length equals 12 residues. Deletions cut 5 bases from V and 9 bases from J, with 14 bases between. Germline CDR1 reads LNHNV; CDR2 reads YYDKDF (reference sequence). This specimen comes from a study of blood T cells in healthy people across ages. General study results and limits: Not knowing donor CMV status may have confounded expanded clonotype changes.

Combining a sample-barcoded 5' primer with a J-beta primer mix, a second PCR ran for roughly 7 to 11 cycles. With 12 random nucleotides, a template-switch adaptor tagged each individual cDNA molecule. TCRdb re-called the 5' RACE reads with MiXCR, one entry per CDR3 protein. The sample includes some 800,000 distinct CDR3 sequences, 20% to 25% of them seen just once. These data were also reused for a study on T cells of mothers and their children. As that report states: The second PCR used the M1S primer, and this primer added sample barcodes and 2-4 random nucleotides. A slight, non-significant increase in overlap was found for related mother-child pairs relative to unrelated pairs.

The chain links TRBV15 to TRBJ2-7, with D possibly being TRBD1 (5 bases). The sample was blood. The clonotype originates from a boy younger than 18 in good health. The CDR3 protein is CATSQVGESQYF. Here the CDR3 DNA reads TGTGCCACCAGCCAGGTAGGGGAATCGCAGTACTTC. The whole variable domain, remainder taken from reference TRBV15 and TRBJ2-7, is DAMVIQNPRYQVTQFGKPVTLSCSQTLNHNVMYWYQQKSSQAPKLLFHYYDKDFNNEADTPDNFQSRRPNTSFCFLDIRSPGLGDTAMYLCATSQVGESQYFGPGTRLTVT.